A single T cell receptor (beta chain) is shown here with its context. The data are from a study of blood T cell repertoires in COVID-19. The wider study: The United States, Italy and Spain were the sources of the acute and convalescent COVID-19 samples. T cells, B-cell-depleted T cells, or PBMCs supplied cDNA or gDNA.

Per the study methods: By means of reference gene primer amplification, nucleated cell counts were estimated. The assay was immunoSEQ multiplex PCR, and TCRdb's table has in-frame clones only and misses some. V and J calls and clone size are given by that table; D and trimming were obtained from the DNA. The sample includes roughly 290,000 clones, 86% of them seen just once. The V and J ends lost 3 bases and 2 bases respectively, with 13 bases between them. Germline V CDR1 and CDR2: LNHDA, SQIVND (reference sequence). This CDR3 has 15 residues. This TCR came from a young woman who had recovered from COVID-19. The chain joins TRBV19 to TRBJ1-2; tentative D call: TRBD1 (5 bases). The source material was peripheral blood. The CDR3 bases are TGTGCCAGTAGTATTTTCTCTAGGGGAAACTATGGCTACACCTTC. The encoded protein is CASSIFSRGNYGYTF.